Listed below are T cell receptor beta chains from one sample, sequenced in a study of T cell responses to AZD1222 COVID-19 vaccine. The method was immunoSEQ multiplex PCR; TCRdb's version includes in-frame clones alone and lacks a portion of them. The table shows 150,000 to 200,000 clones, with 85% to 90% occurring only once. This specimen consisted of peripheral blood, obtained 28 days after the second dose of the MenACWY control vaccine. The receptors stem from an adult who received the MenACWY meningococcal vaccine as a control. The CDR3 runs from the conserved cysteine through the conserved F or W. The order of the fields is D gene, J gene, clone size, V gene, CDR3 DNA, CDR3 protein. D genes are given only for firm matches. Size values are once, few and many counts, or a class for expanded clones, and some rows have none.

. | TRBJ1-2 | . | TRBV11-2 | TGTGCCAGCAGCTTAGATCTTCGGGGGGCGCTCCACGTGCAGGGCTACACCTTC | CASSLDLRGALHVQGYTF
TRBD1 | TRBJ1-1 | . | TRBV6-2/TRBV6-3 | TGTGCCAGCAGTCTAGACAGGGGGAACGCTTTCTTT | CASSLDRGNAFF
TRBD1 | TRBJ1-1 | . | TRBV5-6 | TGTGCCAGCGGAAGCCAGGGGGGTGGTAACACTGAAGCTTTCTTT | CASGSQGGGNTEAFF
TRBD2 | TRBJ2-5 | . | TRBV5-5 | TGTGCCAGCAGCTGGGGGGGCCAAGAGACCCAGTACTTC | CASSWGGQETQYF
. | TRBJ2-1 | . | TRBV7-2 | TGTGCCAGCAGCGGGGGTGGGAATGAGCAGTTCTTC | CASSGGGNEQFF
. | TRBJ1-3 | . | TRBV5-1 | TGCGCCAGCAGCTTGGTAGGGGCGCGCAGAGGAAACACCATATATTTT | CASSLVGARRGNTIYF
. | TRBJ2-1 | . | TRBV3-1/TRBV3-2 | TGTGCCAGCAAGACAGACTACAATGAGCAGTTCTTC | CASKTDYNEQFF
. | TRBJ1-1 | few | TRBV7-9 | TGTGCCAGCAGCTTCGGGTTAGTAGGGAACACTGAAGCTTTCTTT | CASSFGLVGNTEAFF
. | TRBJ1-2 | . | TRBV5-4 | TGTGCCAGCAGCTTTCCCAAGGAGGGCGGTAACTATGGCTACACCTTC | CASSFPKEGGNYGYTF
. | TRBJ2-7 | . | TRBV28 | TGTGCCAGCAGTTTTAGGGAGTACAGGGTCTCCTACGAGCAGTACTTC | CASSFREYRVSYEQYF
. | TRBJ2-1 | . | TRBV7-9 | TGTGCCAGCAGCTTAGGTAGTATCCGACACAATGAGCAGTTCTTC | CASSLGSIRHNEQFF
. | TRBJ1-5 | . | TRBV21-1 | TGTGCCAGCAGCAAAGGTGGGATTGGACGTCCCAATCAGCCCCAGCATTTT | CASSKGGIGRPNQPQHF
. | TRBJ1-1 | . | TRBV27 | TGTGCCAGCAGTTACTCCACCGACAGGCGGGGAGCTTTCTTT | CASSYSTDRRGAFF
. | TRBJ1-5 | . | TRBV24-1 | TGTGCCACCAGTGGGAGGGACTTCAATCAGCCCCAGCATTTT | CATSGRDFNQPQHF
. | TRBJ1-1 | medium-sized | TRBV6-1 | TGTGCCAGCACCCAGGGGTTCACTGAAGCTTTCTTT | CASTQGFTEAFF
. | TRBJ2-1 | . | TRBV5-4 | TGTGCCAGCAGTGCTAGCGCTCCTTACAATGAGCAGTTCTTC | CASSASAPYNEQFF
TRBD1 | TRBJ1-1 | . | TRBV7-3 | TGTGCCAGCAGCCTCACCTACAGGGGCGAAGCTTTCTTT | CASSLTYRGEAFF
. | TRBJ1-1 | . | TRBV19 | TGTGCCAGTAGTTGGGCGAACACTGAAGCTTTCTTT | CASSWANTEAFF
. | TRBJ2-1 | . | TRBV5-1 | TGCGCCAGCAGCCTAATAGCGGCGAGCTCCTACAATGAGCAGTTCTTC | CASSLIAASSYNEQFF
. | TRBJ1-1 | once | TRBV28 | TGTGCCAGCAGTCCGCATACAGGGATGCACACTGAAGCTTTCTTT | CASSPHTGMHTEAFF
. | TRBJ2-2 | . | TRBV28 | TGTGCCAGCAGCAATACCGGGGAGCTGTTTTTT | CASSNTGELFF
TRBD1 | TRBJ2-7 | few | TRBV29-1 | TGCAGCGCCGTACGACCGGGACAGACCCTACCTGGGTCGATCTACGAGCAGTACTTC | CSAVRPGQTLPGSIYEQYF
. | TRBJ1-1 | . | TRBV19 | TGTGCCAGTAGTTGGGGGACAGAAGCTTTCTTT | CASSWGTEAFF
. | TRBJ1-6 | . | TRBV28 | TGTGCCAGCAGTTTACCCCAGGGGAAGCGGTCACCCCTCCACTTT | CASSLPQGKRSPLHF
. | TRBJ2-7 | . | TRBV14 | TGTGCCAGCAGCCAAGAGGTCTCCGGGATACCACCCTACGAGCAGTACTTC | CASSQEVSGIPPYEQYF
TRBD1 | TRBJ2-7 | . | TRBV6-2/TRBV6-3 | TGTGCCAGCAGTTACACAGCTTCCGGGACAGGGGAAGAGCAGTACTTC | CASSYTASGTGEEQYF
TRBD1 | TRBJ2-5 | . | TRBV6-5 | TGTGCCAGCAGTTACTCGGGACAGGGTGGACAAGAGACCCAGTACTTC | CASSYSGQGGQETQYF
. | TRBJ2-7 | . | TRBV29-1 | TGCAGCGTTGAAGATACTTCCCCACAGGAAGAGTACTTC | CSVEDTSPQEEYF
. | TRBJ2-7 | . | TRBV19 | TGTGCCAGTACAGTGGGGGGGCAGTCCGAGCAGTACTTC | CASTVGGQSEQYF